The TCR beta chain under discussion was sequenced for a study of blood T cells in healthy people across ages. Study conclusions and caveats: A greater number of naive CD4+ cells and higher diversity distinguished long-lived donors from aged donors. Changes in expanded clonotypes were possibly confounded, as the CMV status of donors was unknown.

This clonotype was observed at least ten times. Its matching antigen is unknown. CDR3 length: 13 residues. Germline V gives CDR1 DFQATT, CDR2 SNEGSKA (reference sequence). The V gene end was trimmed by 6 bases and the J gene end by 3 bases; junction bases not matched to a gene: 7. It was with a sample-barcoded 5' primer and a J-beta primer mix that a second PCR of roughly 7 to 12 cycles was run. Using its own MiXCR run on the 5' RACE reads, TCRdb lists one record per CDR3 protein. The sample lists about 650,000 distinct CDR3 sequences; about a third were seen once. The donors, all healthy, were Caucasians living in Russia, aged roughly 6 to 100. Per individual sample, total RNA of at least 5.5 micrograms was extracted.

The clonotype was recovered from a woman at least 80 years old in good health. The sample taken for sequencing was blood. The genes are TRBV20-1 and TRBJ1-2, with 7 bases fitting TRBD1. CDR3 nucleotide sequence: TGCAGTGCCACCAGGGGGGGTGACTATGGCTACACCTTC. Translated: CSATRGGDYGYTF.